This TCR beta chain emerged from a study of blood T cell repertoires in COVID-19. Study as a whole: Material from acute and convalescent COVID-19 was sourced from the United States, Italy and Spain.

Authors' processing steps: Scientists estimated how many nucleated cells there were by amplifying reference gene primers. Some clones are missing from TCRdb's copy, which holds only in-frame ones; the method was immunoSEQ multiplex PCR. The V and J calls and clone size are taken from that table; D and trimming were inferred from the DNA. The sample has hundreds of thousands of clones, 80% to 90% seen once. With V trimmed by 2 bases and J by 2 bases, 3 bases remained unmatched. Germline CDR1 SGHVS, CDR2 FQNEAQ. CDR3 size: 14 residues. The sequenced sample was peripheral blood. This sequence originates from a man aged 40-50 years with acute or convalescent COVID-19. V is TRBV7-8 and J is TRBJ2-7, with TRBD1 matching 7 bases. The CDR3: CASSLTGAAYEQYF. The DNA for the CDR3 is TGTGCCAGCAGCTTAACAGGGGCCGCCTACGAGCAGTACTTC. The full variable domain, completed using reference TRBV7-8 and TRBJ2-7, is GAGVSQSPRYKVAKRGQDVALRCDPISGHVSLFWYQQALGQGPEFLTYFQNEAQLDKSGLPSDRFFAERPEGSVSTLKIQRTQQEDSAVYLCASSLTGAAYEQYFGPGTRLTVT.